This entry lists 10 T cell receptor beta chains sequenced from one sample in a study of blood T cell repertoires in COVID-19. Produced via immunoSEQ multiplex PCR; TCRdb's table is partial and in-frame only. The sample records roughly 250,000 clones, 70% to 90% being singletons. The sequencing input was PBMCs or T cells enriched from blood (not recorded which). These receptors all stem from a woman in her 30s who had recovered from COVID-19.

The chain employs TRBV29-1 and TRBJ2-4, with a possible D match to TRBD1 (5 bases). The V end was cut by 8 bases, the J end by 0 bases, with 17 bases between. This CDR3 spans 15 amino acids. Germline V gene sequence: CDR1 SQVTM, CDR2 ANQGSEA. The CDR3 loop is CSSPYRILAKNIQYF. The CDR3 DNA follows: TGCAGCTCTCCATACAGGATCCTAGCCAAAAACATTCAGTACTTC.

This chain connects TRBV5-1 to TRBJ2-1, with D tentatively TRBD2 (5 bases). Looked up from germline, CDR1 is SGHRS and CDR2 is YFSETQ. The CDR3 has 15 residues. With 3 bases removed from V and 2 bases from J, the gap between germline ends came to 12 bases. Here the CDR3 reads CASSSPPGAYNEQFF. For the CDR3, the DNA is TGCGCCAGCAGCTCCCCCCCCGGGGCCTACAATGAGCAGTTCTTC.

This clone turned up a few times. V gene TRBV27 combines with J gene TRBJ2-3, with 15 bases matching TRBD2. V trimming: 4 bases; J trimming: 1 base; junction bases outside the gene matches: 6. The germline CDR1 and CDR2 sequences are MNHEY and SMNVEV (reference sequence). CDR3 length equals 18 residues. The CDR3 region has the DNA TGTGCCAGCAGTTGGGGGACTAGCGGGGGGACACGCACAGATACGCAGTATTTT. This encodes CASSWGTSGGTRTDTQYF.

The rearrangement uses TRBV5-4 and TRBJ1-6, with D hard to call. The CDR3 spans 17 residues. Trimming cost V 0 bases and J 0 bases, with 10 bases left between them. The germline CDR1 and CDR2 sequences are SGHNT and YYREEE (reference sequence). This CDR3 is CASSLGAGLSYNSPLHF. CDR3 DNA: TGTGCCAGCAGCTTGGGAGCAGGCCTCTCCTATAATTCACCCCTCCACTTT.

The chain links TRBV28 to TRBJ1-3; 7 bases line up with TRBD1. This CDR3 has 14 residues. V dropped 4 bases and J dropped 0; count of bases not matched to a gene: 0. Germline CDR1 reads MDHEN; CDR2 reads SYDVKM. The CDR3 loop reads CASSWTGSGNTIYF. CDR3 DNA sequence: TGTGCCAGCAGTTGGACAGGCTCTGGAAACACCATATATTTT. The variable domain in full, completed from reference TRBV28 and TRBJ1-3, reads DVKVTQSSRYLVKRTGEKVFLECVQDMDHENMFWYRQDPGLGLRLIYFSYDVKMKEKGDIPEGYSVSREKKERFSLILESASTNQTSMYLCASSWTGSGNTIYFGEGSWLTVV.

This clone was counted a few times. CDR3 loop: CASSPVWWGWEQYF. CDR3 nucleotides: TGTGCCAGCAGCCCCGTCTGGTGGGGCTGGGAGCAGTACTTC. The rearrangement uses TRBV7-8 and TRBJ2-7, with D maybe TRBD1 (5 bases). CDR3 length: 14 residues. The germline V gene has CDR1 SGHVS and CDR2 FQNEAQ. Trimming took off 5 bases at V and 7 bases at J, with 18 bases between the two ends. The full variable domain, rest sourced from reference TRBV7-8 and TRBJ2-7, is GAGVSQSPRYKVAKRGQDVALRCDPISGHVSLFWYQQALGQGPEFLTYFQNEAQLDKSGLPSDRFFAERPEGSVSTLKIQRTQQEDSAVYLCASSPVWWGWEQYFGPGTRLTVT.

This chain links TRBV7-6 with TRBJ2-7; tentatively, D is TRBD1 (5 bases). The CDR3 has 15 residues. Trimming shortened V by 5 bases and J by 2 bases, and 16 bases separated the two germline ends. Germline CDR1 and CDR2: SGHVS and FNYEAQ. CDR3 coding DNA: TGTGCCAGCAGCGGGAACTGGGGCCCAACCTACGAGCAGTACTTC. It is translated as CASSGNWGPTYEQYF.

J is TRBJ2-5 and V is TRBV5-1; D gene uncertain. V lost 3 bases, J lost 0 bases, and 6 bases lay in between. This CDR3 region has 13 residues. In germline, CDR1 is SGHRS, CDR2 YFSETQ. CDR3 DNA sequence: TGCGCCAGCAGCTCTGAGTACCAAGAGACCCAGTACTTC. It translates to CASSSEYQETQYF.

This clone was picked up a small number of times. V is TRBV7-9 and J is TRBJ1-1, with 7 bases aligning to TRBD1. This CDR3 spans 16 amino acids. The J segment lost 3 bases and the V segment lost 2 bases, leaving 9 bases of the junction unmatched. CDR1 is SEHNR, CDR2 FQNEAQ, per germline (reference sequence). The CDR3 region is CASSLLRGRLDTEAFF. DNA for the CDR3: TGTGCCAGCAGCTTACTTAGGGGGCGGTTGGACACTGAAGCTTTCTTT.

The V call is TRBV6-5, the J call TRBJ2-5; possible D gene TRBD2, 6 bases. Germline assignment: CDR1 MNHEY and CDR2 SVGAGI. CDR3 length: 14 residues. The V end lost 5 bases, the J end lost 5 bases, and 15 bases lay between the germline ends. The CDR3 reads CASSMGGGEETQYF. CDR3 DNA: TGTGCCAGCAGTATGGGAGGCGGTGAGGAGACCCAGTACTTC.